Following are 20 T cell receptor beta chains from one sample sequenced in a study of CD8 T cells in ankylosing spondylitis. One entry per CDR3 protein results from TCRdb running MiXCR on the 5' RACE reads. Seen here are 200,000 to 300,000 distinct CDR3 sequences, 8% to 9.5% observed once, and the top ten hold approximately 6.2%. Sequences were obtained from blood, either unsorted or a sorted T cell fraction (not recorded which). These TCRs come from a male donor with ankylosing spondylitis or in good health (not recorded which).

This clonotype was detected only a few times. V usage is TRBV20-1 and J usage is TRBJ2-1, with D perhaps matching TRBD1 (5 bases). The CDR3 spans 14 residues. Trimming pared 0 bases from V and 7 bases from J, leaving 13 bases between. Germline V gene data show CDR1 as DFQATT and CDR2 as SNEGSKA (reference sequence). CDR3: CSARDLRKGNEQFF. In DNA, the CDR3 is TGCAGTGCTAGAGATCTCCGAAAGGGGAATGAGCAGTTCTTC.

This clonotype was observed a few times. The gene calls are TRBV30 and TRBJ2-5; D might be TRBD2 (6 bases). V lost 5 bases and J lost 5, with 12 bases in between. There are 12 residues in the CDR3. Germline-derived CDR1 and CDR2 are GTSNPN and SVGIG (reference sequence). The CDR3 bases are TGTGCCTGGCGACTAGGCACGGAGACCCAGTACTTC. Protein product: CAWRLGTETQYF.

The table lists this clonotype with many counts. The V gene is TRBV28, the J gene TRBJ2-2; D is perhaps TRBD1 (6 bases). V gave up 6 bases and J gave up 7 bases, with 18 bases separating them. The germline CDR1 and CDR2 sequences are MDHEN and SYDVKM. This CDR3 comprises 15 residues. CDR3: CASSSVIRGNGELFF. In DNA, the CDR3 is TGTGCCAGCAGCTCGGTCATCAGGGGAAACGGGGAGCTGTTTTTT.

This clonotype was counted ten times or more. The chain carries TRBV20-1 and TRBJ1-4; D possibly corresponds to TRBD1 (6 bases). There are 15 residues in the CDR3. The V and J ends lost 5 bases and 7 bases respectively, with 20 bases between them. CDR1 DFQATT and CDR2 SNEGSKA come from the germline V gene (reference sequence). The CDR3 reads CSAPTARGHGEKLFF. CDR3 nucleotide sequence: TGCAGTGCTCCCACCGCCCGGGGGCATGGTGAAAAACTGTTTTTT.

In its sample, this clonotype was seen many times. This sequence joins TRBV5-1 and TRBJ1-1; a possible D gene is TRBD1 (6 bases). V was shortened by 1 base and J by 4 bases, with 14 bases between the two germline ends. This CDR3 comprises 15 residues. Looked up from germline, CDR1 is SGHRS and CDR2 is YFSETQ. The CDR3 coding sequence is TGCGCCAGCAGCTTGTCCAGGCAAGGGGGCACTGAAGCTTTCTTT. This translates into CASSLSRQGGTEAFF.

This clonotype appeared many times. The J gene is TRBJ2-3, the V gene TRBV5-1; tentatively, D is TRBD1 (5 bases). Germline assignment: CDR1 SGHRS and CDR2 YFSETQ. V lost 4 bases and J 2 bases, leaving 8 bases between the germline ends. The CDR3 contains 13 residues. The CDR3 DNA is TGCGCCAGCAGCGGGGCACTCACAGATACGCAGTATTTT. Translated: CASSGALTDTQYF.

Many counts were recorded for this clonotype. The chain is built from TRBV7-2 and TRBJ1-2; TRBD1 matches 7 bases. Losses at the gene ends were 5 bases for V and 3 bases for J; bases not matched to a gene: 6. The CDR3 length is 14 residues. Germline V gene sequence: CDR1 SGHTA, CDR2 FQGNSA. The CDR3: CASSIGQDYYGYTF. The CDR3 DNA reads as TGTGCCAGCAGCATCGGACAGGACTACTATGGCTACACCTTC.

In DNA form, the CDR3 reads TGTGCCAGCAGTCCCTTGATCGACAGGAGGACTAGCGGGAGCGTCCGGGAGACCCAGTACTTC. Its translation is CASSPLIDRRTSGSVRETQYF. The rearrangement joins TRBV5-6 to TRBJ2-5; TRBD2 matches 13 bases. The CDR3 extends over 21 amino acids. Germline V lookup: CDR1 SGHDT, CDR2 YYEEEE. Losses at the gene ends were 5 bases for V and 5 bases for J; bases not matched to a gene: 24.

This clonotype came up many times. The rearrangement joins TRBV29-1 to TRBJ2-7, with a weak D call TRBD2 (5 bases). The CDR3 extends over 12 amino acids. V lost 4 bases to trimming and J lost 5 bases, with 12 bases between them. CDR1 is SQVTM, CDR2 ANQGSEA, per germline. The CDR3 protein is CSVGYPRDEQYF. CDR3 DNA: TGCAGCGTTGGGTACCCGAGGGACGAGCAGTACTTC.

This clonotype occurred many times. The J gene is TRBJ2-7, the V gene TRBV29-1, with 8 positions matching TRBD1. Germline lookup yields CDR1 SQVTM and CDR2 ANQGSEA. Losses at the gene ends were 4 bases for V and 3 bases for J; bases not matched to a gene: 8. The CDR3 length is 14 residues. DNA of the CDR3: TGCAGCGTTGGTGAAGGGACAGGTCGCTACGAGCAGTACTTC. Amino acid sequence: CSVGEGTGRYEQYF.

The genes are TRBV4-1 and TRBJ2-7, with TRBD2 matching over 10 bases. The CDR3 runs 15 residues. V dropped 5 bases and J dropped 2; count of bases not matched to a gene: 6. Germline V gene data show CDR1 as MGHRA and CDR2 as YSYEKL. CDR3 sequence (DNA): TGCGCCAGCAGCATGGGAGGACTAGCGGCCTACGAGCAGTACTTC. This encodes CASSMGGLAAYEQYF.

On this clonotype: This may stem from a read error, because a much larger clone lies one nucleotide away. The genes are TRBV6-5 and TRBJ1-2; TRBD1 matches 7 bases. The CDR3 loop spans 15 amino acids. Germline V gene sequence: CDR1 MNHEY, CDR2 SVGAGI. V trimming: 0 bases; J trimming: 10 bases; junction bases outside the gene matches: 11. CDR3 bases: TGTGCCAGCAGTTACTCGACAGGGTTTGAAGGGAACTACACCTTC. Residues: CASSYSTGFEGNYTF.

At least ten counts were recorded for this clonotype. J is TRBJ1-2 and V is TRBV6-1; D remains ambiguous. Germline lookup yields CDR1 MNHNS and CDR2 SASEGT. CDR3 length: 13 residues. With 2 bases removed from V and 4 bases from J, the gap between germline ends came to 8 bases. CDR3 amino acids: CASSEPGFYGYTF. CDR3 in DNA: TGTGCCAGCAGTGAACCAGGTTTCTATGGCTACACCTTC.

This clonotype showed up many times. V gene TRBV7-6 combines with J gene TRBJ1-1; D gene ambiguous. Trimming took 1 base from V and 1 from J, leaving 7 bases between them. Germline CDR1 and CDR2: SGHVS and FNYEAQ. CDR3 length: 14 amino acids. This CDR3 is CASSLDAGNTEAFF. DNA of the CDR3: TGTGCCAGCAGCTTAGACGCGGGGAACACTGAAGCTTTCTTT.

This clonotype was seen repeatedly, ten times or more. The CDR3 DNA follows: TGCGCCAGCAGGGAAACTAGCGGGACCTACAATGAGCAGTTCTTC. Its translation is CASRETSGTYNEQFF. This rearrangement joins TRBV5-1 to TRBJ2-1, with TRBD2 identical over 10 bases. The germline gives CDR1 SGHRS, CDR2 YFSETQ. The CDR3 is 15 amino acids. The ends lost 5 bases at V and 2 bases at J; junction bases unmatched: 4.

This clonotype occurred a few times. The chain recombines TRBV12-3 or TRBV12-4 with TRBJ1-1; TRBD1 is a possible D gene (6 bases). Deletions cut 6 bases from V and 4 bases from J, with 15 bases between. The CDR3 extends over 14 amino acids. CDR3 loop: CASSFDRRGTEAFF. DNA for the CDR3: TGTGCCAGCAGCTTCGACAGGAGGGGCACTGAAGCTTTCTTT.

This clonotype was picked up a small number of times. The rearrangement joins TRBV7-9 to TRBJ2-5; TRBD2 agrees at 12 bases. From germline, CDR1 is SEHNR and CDR2 FQNEAQ (reference sequence). The CDR3 loop spans 15 amino acids. The V and J ends lost 5 bases and 4 bases, in that order; junction bases with no gene match: 5. CDR3 residues: CASSRLLAGGETQYF. The CDR3 DNA is TGTGCCAGCAGCCGCCTACTAGCGGGAGGAGAGACCCAGTACTTC.

The V gene is TRBV4-3, the J gene TRBJ1-3; no clear D. The CDR3 has 14 amino acids. Germline CDR1 LGHNA, CDR2 YSLEER. Trimming removed 4 bases at V and 1 base at J, with 8 bases between. The CDR3 sequence is CASSPGRSGNTIYF. In DNA form, the CDR3 reads TGCGCCAGCAGCCCCGGGAGGTCTGGAAACACCATATATTTT.

Many counts were recorded for this clonotype. The rearrangement links TRBV20-1 to TRBJ2-1, with D maybe TRBD1 (6 bases). The V gene lost 5 bases and the J gene lost 5 bases, with 16 bases spanning the gap. This CDR3 contains 14 residues. From germline, CDR1 is DFQATT and CDR2 SNEGSKA (reference sequence). The CDR3 nucleotides read TGCAGTGCTGAGACCGGGACACAACACAATGAGCAGTTCTTC. Translating gives CSAETGTQHNEQFF.

This clonotype showed up many times. The gene calls are TRBV12-3 or TRBV12-4 and TRBJ1-2; possibly TRBD1 for D (6 bases). V lost 7 bases and J lost 1, with 22 bases in between. CDR3 length: 17 amino acids. CDR3 sequence: CASKRSRGAGDNYGYTF. CDR3 bases: TGTGCCAGCAAGCGAAGTCGGGGGGCAGGGGATAACTATGGCTACACCTTC.